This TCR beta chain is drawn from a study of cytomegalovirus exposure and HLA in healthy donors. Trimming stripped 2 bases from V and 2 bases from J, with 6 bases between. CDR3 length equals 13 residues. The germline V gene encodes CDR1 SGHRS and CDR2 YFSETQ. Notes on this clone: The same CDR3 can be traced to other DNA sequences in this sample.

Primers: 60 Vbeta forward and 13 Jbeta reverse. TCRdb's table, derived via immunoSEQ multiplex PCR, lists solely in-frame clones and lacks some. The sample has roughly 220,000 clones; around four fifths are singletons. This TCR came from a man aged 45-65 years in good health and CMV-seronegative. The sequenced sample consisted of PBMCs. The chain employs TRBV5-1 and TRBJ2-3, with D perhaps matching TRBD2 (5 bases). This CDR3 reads CASSFGLTDTQYF. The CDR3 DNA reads TGCGCCAGCAGCTTTGGACTCACAGATACGCAGTATTTT. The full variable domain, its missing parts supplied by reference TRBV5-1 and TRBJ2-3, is KAGVTQTPRYLIKTRGQQVTLSCSPISGHRSVSWYQQTPGQGLQFLFEYFSETQRNKGNFPGRFSGRQFSNSRSEMNVSTLELGDSALYLCASSFGLTDTQYFGPGTRLTVL.